The clone carrying this T cell receptor beta chain was picked up a small number of times. The target antigen is unknown. This entry comes from a study of T-cell reconstitution after alpha-beta-depleted transplantation in children. General study findings and limits: Recipient T cells and thymic progenitors that survived were the source of the high TCRbeta diversity seen at day 60 in some patients. Reportedly, only several hundred clones from non-depleted graft cells drove alpha-beta T-cell counts at about two months.

The TCRbeta library incorporated unique molecular identifiers. TCRdb used MiXCR to reprocess the PCR reads, holding one entry per CDR3 protein. The repertoire holds 90,000 to 100,000 distinct CDR3 sequences, with roughly a quarter as singletons. Germline V gene sequence: CDR1 SNHLY, CDR2 FYNNEI. V lost 6 bases and J 4 bases, leaving 12 bases between the germline ends. This CDR3 contains 14 residues. The sample was PBMCs, taken before TCRalphabeta/CD19-depleted stem cell transplant. J is TRBJ2-2 and V is TRBV2; perhaps TRBD2 as D (5 bases). The source of this sequence is a boy aged 2 to 10 with acute lymphoblastic leukemia, due to receive a stem cell transplant. CDR3 sequence (DNA): TGTGCCAGCAGGTCGCTAGCCCTCACCGGGGAGCTGTTTTTT. Translated, it gives CASRSLALTGELFF.